Listed below are T cell receptor beta chains from one sample, sequenced in a study of cytomegalovirus exposure and HLA in healthy donors. TCRdb's table, derived via immunoSEQ multiplex PCR, lists solely in-frame clones and lacks some. The repertoire holds 150,000 or so clones, with about 80% as singletons. The sample comprised PBMCs. All receptors come from a male donor in good health and CMV-seronegative. Both conserved end residues are part of each CDR3. Each record gives: clone size, D gene, J gene, V gene, CDR3 protein. A D gene is named only where the DNA matches it firmly. Clone size is stated in some rows and not others, as once, few, many or a class when expanded.

size: NA
D: TRBD2
J: TRBJ2-3
V: TRBV6-1
CDR3: CASSESTSGGTPTDTQYF

size: NA
D: NA
J: TRBJ2-1
V: TRBV2
CDR3: CASSWQGGSNEQFF

size: NA
D: TRBD1
J: TRBJ1-2
V: TRBV7-9
CDR3: CSSSPGTGDNYGYTF

size: NA
D: TRBD1
J: TRBJ1-4
V: TRBV6-4
CDR3: CASSDSGQGGTNEKLFF

size: NA
D: NA
J: TRBJ1-6
V: TRBV4-3
CDR3: CASSQRTGGSPLHF

size: NA
D: NA
J: TRBJ2-2
V: TRBV6-5
CDR3: CASSYSSAGKAGELFF

size: NA
D: NA
J: TRBJ1-5
V: TRBV19
CDR3: CASSIWGESNQPQHF

size: NA
D: TRBD1
J: TRBJ2-5
V: TRBV11-3
CDR3: CASSLRDRGEETQYF

size: NA
D: TRBD2
J: TRBJ2-1
V: TRBV11-3
CDR3: CASSLAISGSGHEQFF

size: few
D: TRBD1
J: TRBJ1-1
V: TRBV4-3
CDR3: CASSRTGELDTEAFF

size: few
D: TRBD2
J: TRBJ2-2
V: TRBV11-2
CDR3: CASSTRLAGGTGELFF

size: NA
D: NA
J: TRBJ2-2
V: TRBV6-5
CDR3: CASSYGLNTGELFF

size: NA
D: TRBD2
J: TRBJ2-5
V: TRBV7-9
CDR3: CASSPPLAGQETQYF

size: NA
D: TRBD1
J: TRBJ2-7
V: TRBV15
CDR3: CATSSPGTGPSYEQYF

size: NA
D: NA
J: TRBJ1-1
V: TRBV6-1
CDR3: CASTELTGTEAFF

size: once
D: NA
J: TRBJ1-5
V: TRBV2
CDR3: CASSESNQPQHF

size: NA
D: NA
J: TRBJ2-2
V: TRBV4-1
CDR3: CASSQGSRGGGELFF

size: NA
D: TRBD1
J: TRBJ1-5
V: TRBV25-1
CDR3: CASSDGQAYQPQHF

size: NA
D: TRBD2
J: TRBJ2-1
V: TRBV5-6
CDR3: CASSPLWGLAGDSYNEQFF

size: NA
D: NA
J: TRBJ1-2
V: TRBV7-2
CDR3: CASSLEQGAYGYTF

size: NA
D: NA
J: NA
V: TRBV10-3
CDR3: CAISNPSGTRTYEQYF

size: NA
D: TRBD2
J: TRBJ2-7
V: TRBV2
CDR3: CASSRVPGLAGRAYEQYF

size: NA
D: NA
J: TRBJ1-2
V: TRBV19
CDR3: CASSIDSRYGYTF

size: NA
D: NA
J: TRBJ1-4
V: TRBV7-9
CDR3: CSSSLARGPNEKLFF

size: NA
D: TRBD2
J: TRBJ2-3
V: TRBV4-3
CDR3: CASSQDGTSSTDTQYF

size: few
D: NA
J: TRBJ2-1
V: TRBV5-5
CDR3: CASRPTGNNEQFF

size: NA
D: NA
J: TRBJ1-2
V: TRBV30
CDR3: CAWSTEGVGYTF

size: once
D: NA
J: TRBJ1-4
V: TRBV5-1
CDR3: CASSWGGTNEKLFF

size: NA
D: TRBD1
J: TRBJ1-5
V: TRBV2
CDR3: CASNGQGNQPQHF

size: NA
D: NA
J: TRBJ1-1
V: TRBV27
CDR3: CASSFQGRAEAFF

size: NA
D: NA
J: TRBJ1-2
V: TRBV4-3
CDR3: CASSQVLNYGYTF

size: NA
D: TRBD1
J: TRBJ1-3
V: TRBV6-1
CDR3: CASRDRGLDTIYF

size: NA
D: TRBD2
J: TRBJ2-1
V: TRBV7-6
CDR3: CASSLGPAGVLYNEQFF

size: once
D: TRBD1
J: TRBJ1-3
V: TRBV12-5
CDR3: CASGFNTGAISGNTIYF

size: NA
D: TRBD1
J: TRBJ1-5
V: TRBV19
CDR3: CASSAGQSSNQPQHF

size: NA
D: NA
J: TRBJ1-1
V: TRBV7-2
CDR3: CASSLGGRATEAFF

size: NA
D: TRBD1
J: TRBJ1-5
V: TRBV29-1
CDR3: CSVGTGGNQPQHF

size: NA
D: NA
J: TRBJ1-1
V: TRBV11-2
CDR3: CASSFLHGGEAFF

size: NA
D: NA
J: TRBJ1-2
V: TRBV2
CDR3: CASRGQDRIGGYTF

size: once
D: TRBD1
J: TRBJ1-4
V: TRBV19
CDR3: CASRGQHFATNEKLFF

size: once
D: TRBD1
J: TRBJ1-2
V: TRBV5-6
CDR3: CASSFEDRTYGYTF

size: NA
D: TRBD2
J: TRBJ2-1
V: TRBV10-2
CDR3: CASRTSGEGNEQFF

size: NA
D: TRBD2
J: TRBJ2-5
V: TRBV5-4
CDR3: CASSLLVSGRAGETQYF

size: few
D: TRBD1
J: NA
V: TRBV27
CDR3: CASSPWDSSYEQYF

size: NA
D: TRBD1
J: TRBJ1-6
V: TRBV18
CDR3: CASSEGQGVSNSPLHF

size: NA
D: TRBD1
J: TRBJ1-5
V: TRBV6-5
CDR3: CASSPGTGKRQPQHF

size: few
D: TRBD2
J: TRBJ2-7
V: TRBV11-3
CDR3: CASSPGGGSQGEQYF

size: NA
D: TRBD1
J: TRBJ1-1
V: TRBV5-5
CDR3: CASSTKRQGGSTEAFF

size: NA
D: NA
J: TRBJ1-3
V: TRBV9
CDR3: CASSAESPTRNTIYF

size: NA
D: NA
J: TRBJ2-3
V: TRBV20-1
CDR3: CSARRADTQYF

size: NA
D: TRBD2
J: TRBJ2-7
V: TRBV6-5
CDR3: CASSTTLAGAYEQCF

size: NA
D: TRBD1
J: TRBJ2-1
V: TRBV19
CDR3: CASPTPPPGQGHNEQFF

size: NA
D: NA
J: TRBJ2-7
V: TRBV29-1
CDR3: CSVEDRGGSYEQYF

size: NA
D: NA
J: TRBJ2-7
V: TRBV5-8
CDR3: CASSFTSSYEQYF